This section outlines one T cell receptor (beta chain) sequence together with its context. Its specificity is not known. This sample also contains other DNA sequences that code for the same CDR3. The isolated RNA, all of it, was reverse transcribed, so expressed TCRB transcripts were what got sequenced. An average about 3.8 million reads came from naive, central memory and regulatory T cell samples. Method: immunoSEQ multiplex PCR; TCRdb's copy keeps in-frame clones and lacks some. This table has 600,000 to 700,000 clones, roughly an eighth appearing once. V was clipped by 0 bases and J by 1 base, with 4 bases between them. The germline CDR1 and CDR2 sequences are SGHRS and YFSETQ. This CDR3 spans 13 amino acids. This entry belongs to a study of beta chain features in type 1 diabetes. Regarding the study as a whole: Cells with high TCR expression could be over-represented when cDNA is sequenced. TCRB CDR3s from Type 1 diabetes patients were moderately but significantly shorter in all four CD4+ subsets. The naive, central memory and Treg TCRB repertoires of patients appeared to be more similar to one another than those of healthy donors.

This clonotype was sampled from a man between 18 and 35 years old with type 1 diabetes. Specimen: naive CD4+ T cells from blood. The V call is TRBV5-1, the J call TRBJ1-1; D uncertain. The CDR3 DNA follows: TGCGCCAGCAGCTTGGGGCCGAACACTGAAGCTTTCTTT. This sequence encodes CASSLGPNTEAFF.